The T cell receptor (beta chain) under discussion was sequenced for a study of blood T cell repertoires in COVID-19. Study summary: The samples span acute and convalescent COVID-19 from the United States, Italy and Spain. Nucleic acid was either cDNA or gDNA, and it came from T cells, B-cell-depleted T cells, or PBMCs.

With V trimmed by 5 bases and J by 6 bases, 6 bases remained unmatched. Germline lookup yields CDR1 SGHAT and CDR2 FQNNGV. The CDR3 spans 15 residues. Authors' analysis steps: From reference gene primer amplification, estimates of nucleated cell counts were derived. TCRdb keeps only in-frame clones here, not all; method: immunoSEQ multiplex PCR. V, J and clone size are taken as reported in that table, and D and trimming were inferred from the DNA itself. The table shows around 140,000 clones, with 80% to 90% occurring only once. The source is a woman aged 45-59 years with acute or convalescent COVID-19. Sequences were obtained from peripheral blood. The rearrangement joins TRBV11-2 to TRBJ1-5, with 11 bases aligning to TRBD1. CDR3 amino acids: CASSPDRGLSQPQHF. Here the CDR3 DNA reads TGTGCCAGCAGCCCGGACAGGGGGCTTAGTCAGCCCCAGCATTTT. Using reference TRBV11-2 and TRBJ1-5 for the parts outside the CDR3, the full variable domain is EAGVAQSPRYKIIEKRQSVAFWCNPISGHATLYWYQQILGQGPKLLIQFQNNGVVDDSQLPKDRFSAERLKGVDSTLKIQPAKLEDSAVYLCASSPDRGLSQPQHFGDGTRLSIL.